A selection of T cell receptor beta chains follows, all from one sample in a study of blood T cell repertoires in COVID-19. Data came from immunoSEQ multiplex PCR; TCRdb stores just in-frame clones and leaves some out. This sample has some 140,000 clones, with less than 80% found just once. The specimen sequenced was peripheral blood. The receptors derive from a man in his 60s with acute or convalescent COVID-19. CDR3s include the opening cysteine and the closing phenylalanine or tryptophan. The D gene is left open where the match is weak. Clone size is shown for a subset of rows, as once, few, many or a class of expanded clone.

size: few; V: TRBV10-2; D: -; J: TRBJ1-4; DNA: TGCGCCAGCAGTGAGCAGGGTAAAACAACTAATGAAAAACTGTTTTTT; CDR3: CASSEQGKTTNEKLFF
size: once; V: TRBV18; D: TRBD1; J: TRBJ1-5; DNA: TGTGCCAGCTCACCACCAGGGACAGGGAACAATCAGCCCCAGCATTTT; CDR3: CASSPPGTGNNQPQHF
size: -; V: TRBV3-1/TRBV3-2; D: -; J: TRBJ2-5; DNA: TGTGCCAGCAGCCCCCACCCCGGGTTGGGGACCCAGTACTTC; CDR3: CASSPHPGLGTQYF
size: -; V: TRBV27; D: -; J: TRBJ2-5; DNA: TGTGCCAGCAGGCCCCTAGGCCAAGAGACCCAGTACTTC; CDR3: CASRPLGQETQYF
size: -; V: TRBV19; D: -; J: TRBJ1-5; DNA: TGTGCCAGTAGTAGTATATCGGGAAACAATCAGCCCCAGCATTTT; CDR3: CASSSISGNNQPQHF
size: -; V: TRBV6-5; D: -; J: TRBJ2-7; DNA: TGTGCCAGCAGTTACGAGCAGGGCGACGTCTTC; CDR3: CASSYEQGDVF
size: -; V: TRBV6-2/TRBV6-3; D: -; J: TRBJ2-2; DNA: TGTGCCAGCAGACCTCAGGGGATAGGGGAGCTGTTTTTT; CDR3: CASRPQGIGELFF
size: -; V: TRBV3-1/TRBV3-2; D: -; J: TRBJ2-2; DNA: TGTGCCAGCAGCCCCTCGGGACTCTACACCGGGGAGCTGTTTTTT; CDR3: CASSPSGLYTGELFF
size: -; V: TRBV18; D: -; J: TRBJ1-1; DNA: TGTGCCAGCTCACCACGGGGGCTAGGAAACACTGAAGCTTTCTTT; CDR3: CASSPRGLGNTEAFF
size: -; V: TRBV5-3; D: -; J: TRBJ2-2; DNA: TGTGCCAGAAGCTTGGCGGGACTTCCCCGCGGGGAGCTGTTTTTT; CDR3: CARSLAGLPRGELFF
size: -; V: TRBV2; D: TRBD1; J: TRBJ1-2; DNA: TGTGCCAGCAGTCAACCAGGGGGGTATGGCTACACCTTC; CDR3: CASSQPGGYGYTF
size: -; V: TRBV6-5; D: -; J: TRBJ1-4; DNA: TGTGCCAGCATGGCTCGGGGGATTCGTAATGAAAAACTGTTTTTT; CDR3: CASMARGIRNEKLFF
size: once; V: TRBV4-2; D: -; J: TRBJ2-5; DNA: TGTGCCAGCAGCCAAGGACAGCCCCAAGAGACCCAGTACTTC; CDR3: CASSQGQPQETQYF
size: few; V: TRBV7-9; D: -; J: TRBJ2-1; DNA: TGTGCCAGCAGCTTAAAGAGTTCCATGGAGCAGTTCTTC; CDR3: CASSLKSSMEQFF
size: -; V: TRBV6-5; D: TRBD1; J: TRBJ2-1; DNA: TGTGCCAGCAGCTTGGCGGGGACAGGGTTCAATGAGCAGTTCTTC; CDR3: CASSLAGTGFNEQFF
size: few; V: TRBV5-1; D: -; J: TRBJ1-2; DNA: TGCGCCAGCAGCTTGGATGGGGCAGGCTATGGCTACACCTTC; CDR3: CASSLDGAGYGYTF
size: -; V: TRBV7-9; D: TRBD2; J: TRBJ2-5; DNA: TGTGCCAGCAGCTTAGGCCTAGCGGGAGCAGGCCGCGGAGAGACCCAGTACTTC; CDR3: CASSLGLAGAGRGETQYF
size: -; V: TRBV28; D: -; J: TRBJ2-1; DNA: TGTGCCAGCAGTTTGTACGGGAGATCCTACAATGAGCAGTTCTTC; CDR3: CASSLYGRSYNEQFF
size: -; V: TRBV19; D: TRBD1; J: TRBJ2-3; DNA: TGTGCCAGTAGTACGGTCAGGGGGGATACGCAGTATTTT; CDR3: CASSTVRGDTQYF
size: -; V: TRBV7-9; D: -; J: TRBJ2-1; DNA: TGTGCCAGCACCCAACTAGACGAGCAGTTCTTC; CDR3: CASTQLDEQFF
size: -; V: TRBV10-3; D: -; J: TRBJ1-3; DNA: TGTGCCACTGAAGGGGCCGACTCTGGAAACACCATATATTTT; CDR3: CATEGADSGNTIYF
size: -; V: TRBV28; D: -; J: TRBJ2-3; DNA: TGTGCCAGCAGTTTAGAGAGGGCCCCCACAGATACGCAGTATTTT; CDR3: CASSLERAPTDTQYF
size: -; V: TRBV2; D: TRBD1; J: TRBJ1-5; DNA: TGTGCCAGCAGTTCCTCCCCGGGACAGGGGGCTAACCAGCCCCAGCATTTT; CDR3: CASSSSPGQGANQPQHF
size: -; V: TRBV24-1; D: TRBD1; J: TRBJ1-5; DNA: TGTGCCGTCTCTTTTTCGGGACAGGTTTACAATCAGCCCCAGCATTTT; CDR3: CAVSFSGQVYNQPQHF
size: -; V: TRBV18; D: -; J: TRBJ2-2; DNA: TGTGCCAGCTCTCCCCTCCCTGCGAACACCGGGGAGCTGTTTTTT; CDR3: CASSPLPANTGELFF
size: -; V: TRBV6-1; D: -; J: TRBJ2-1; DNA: TGTGCCAGCAGTGCTATAGAGACAGGACTCTTCTACAATGAGCAGTTCTTC; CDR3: CASSAIETGLFYNEQFF
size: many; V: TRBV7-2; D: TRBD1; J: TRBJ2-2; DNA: TGTGCCAGCAGCCGGGACAGGGTGGACACCGGGGAGCTGTTTTTT; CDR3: CASSRDRVDTGELFF
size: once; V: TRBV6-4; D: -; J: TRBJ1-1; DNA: TGTGCCAGCAGTGGACAGGCAGGGACTGAAGCTTTCTTT; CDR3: CASSGQAGTEAFF
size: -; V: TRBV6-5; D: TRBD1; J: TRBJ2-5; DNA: TGTGCCAGCAGTAGGACAGGGCAAGAGACCCAGTACTTC; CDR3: CASSRTGQETQYF
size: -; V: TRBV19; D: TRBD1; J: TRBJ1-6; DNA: TGTGCCAGTGCTCCCGGGACAGGGGGTAATTCACCCCTCCACTTT; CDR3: CASAPGTGGNSPLHF
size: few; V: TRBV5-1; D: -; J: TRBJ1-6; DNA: TGCGCCAGCAGCCTGACCTCAGGGATTCGGCATTCACCCCTCCACTTT; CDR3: CASSLTSGIRHSPLHF
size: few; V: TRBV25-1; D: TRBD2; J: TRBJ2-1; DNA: TGTGCCAGCCAAACGGGAGGTTTAGGGGAGCAGTTCTTC; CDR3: CASQTGGLGEQFF
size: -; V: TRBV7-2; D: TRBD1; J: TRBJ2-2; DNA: TGTGCCAGCAGCTTAGTCGTTCTTGGCAGGGGGACCGGGGAGCTGTTTTTT; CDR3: CASSLVVLGRGTGELFF
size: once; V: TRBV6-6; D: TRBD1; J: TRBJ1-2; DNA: TGTGCCCTAGGGGACAGGTTCTATGGCTACACCTTC; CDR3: CALGDRFYGYTF
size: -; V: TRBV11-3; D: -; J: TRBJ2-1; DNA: TGTGCCAGCAGCACCGGGACTTTGAATGAGCAGTTCTTC; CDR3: CASSTGTLNEQFF
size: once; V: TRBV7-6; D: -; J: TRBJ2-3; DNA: TGTGCCAGCAGCCCGCGCGGGGATACGCAGTATTTT; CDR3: CASSPRGDTQYF
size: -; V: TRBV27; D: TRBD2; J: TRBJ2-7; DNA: TGTGCCAGCAGTTTTTTCGGGGCTAGCGGGGCCTACGAGCAGTACTTC; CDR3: CASSFFGASGAYEQYF
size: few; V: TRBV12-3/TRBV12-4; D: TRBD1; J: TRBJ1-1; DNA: TGTGCCAGCGGGGGACAGATGAACACTGAAGCTTTCTTT; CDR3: CASGGQMNTEAFF
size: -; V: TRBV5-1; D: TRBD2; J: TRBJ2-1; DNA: TGCGCCAGCAGCGATTTGAGCGGGAGCTCCTACAATGAGCAGTTCTTC; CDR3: CASSDLSGSSYNEQFF
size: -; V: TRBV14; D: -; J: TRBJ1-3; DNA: TGTGCCAGCAGCCAAGCTAACCTTGCGGGAAACACCATATATTTT; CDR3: CASSQANLAGNTIYF